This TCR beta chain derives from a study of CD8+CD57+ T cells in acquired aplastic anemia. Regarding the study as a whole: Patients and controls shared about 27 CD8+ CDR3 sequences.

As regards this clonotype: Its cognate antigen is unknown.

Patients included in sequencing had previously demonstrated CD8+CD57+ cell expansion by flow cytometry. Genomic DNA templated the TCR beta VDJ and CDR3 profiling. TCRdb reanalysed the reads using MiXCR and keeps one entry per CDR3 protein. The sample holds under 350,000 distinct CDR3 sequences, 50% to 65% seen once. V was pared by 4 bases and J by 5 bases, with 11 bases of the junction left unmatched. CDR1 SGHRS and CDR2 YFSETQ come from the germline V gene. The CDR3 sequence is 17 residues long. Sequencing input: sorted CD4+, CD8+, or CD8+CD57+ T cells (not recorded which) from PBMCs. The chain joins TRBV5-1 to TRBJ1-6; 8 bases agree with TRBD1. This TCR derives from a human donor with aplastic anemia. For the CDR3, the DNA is TGCGCCAGCAGCCCGAACCGGACAGGGCGTAATAATTCACCCCTCCACTTT. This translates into CASSPNRTGRNNSPLHF.